A single TCR beta chain is shown here with its context. After removal of 4 bases from V and 0 bases from J, the junction contained 11 bases not matched to a gene. Germline CDR1 MNHNS, CDR2 SASEGT. The CDR3 is 18 amino acids. The data derive from a study of blood T cell repertoires in COVID-19. About the study: Samples came from the United States, Italy and Spain, spanning acute and convalescent COVID-19.

This table comes from immunoSEQ multiplex PCR, and its TCRdb copy is limited to in-frame clones, with some not included. The sample carries over 20,000 clones, 85% to 90% recorded once. The rearrangement links TRBV6-1 to TRBJ2-4; TRBD2 matches 8 bases. Material: peripheral blood. This sequence originates from a man between 50 and 59 years old with active COVID-19. The DNA for the CDR3 is TGTGCCAGCAGTGCTCTGCGGGGGGACACTCTAGCCAAAAACATTCAGTACTTC. This codes for CASSALRGDTLAKNIQYF.